This T cell receptor (beta chain) was profiled in a study of cytomegalovirus exposure and HLA in healthy donors. Study-wide background: About 200 million T cells yielded over 90 million unique TCR beta sequences in earlier analysis.

Looked up from germline, CDR1 is SQVTM and CDR2 is ANQGSEA. The CDR3 sequence is 12 residues long. V was clipped by 4 bases and J by 1 base, with 8 bases between them. Samples came from healthy bone marrow donors. Despite likely unrecorded immune exposures, the donors were nominally healthy at the time of sampling. PCR used 60 Vbeta primers and 13 Jbeta primers. Clones were read by immunoSEQ multiplex PCR, and TCRdb kept only the in-frame ones, dropping some. The sample contains 100,000 to 150,000 clones, roughly 68% of which appear only once. This TCR was recovered from a woman aged 45-65 years in good health and CMV-seropositive. The genes are TRBV29-1 and TRBJ2-7; the D is unclear. The sequenced material came from PBMCs. CDR3 DNA sequence: TGCAGCGTTGTATTGGCTTCCTACGAGCAGTACTTC. This encodes CSVVLASYEQYF.